These T cell receptor beta chains were read from a single sample in a study of T cell responses to AZD1222 COVID-19 vaccine. Produced via immunoSEQ multiplex PCR; TCRdb's table is partial and in-frame only. The sample gives about 150,000 clones, 80% to 90% of which show up once; roughly 4.7% is in the top ten. This sample comprised peripheral blood, obtained on day 0 of AZD1222 vaccination. Every receptor here comes from an adult in good health. CDR3s include the opening cysteine and the closing phenylalanine or tryptophan. Fields, in order: J gene, clone size, D gene, V gene, CDR3 protein, CDR3 DNA. A D gene is named only where the DNA matches it firmly. Only some rows state a clone size, as once, few, many or a class for expanded clones.

TRBJ1-2,-,-,TRBV7-9,CASSPGWSYGYTF,TGTGCCAGCAGCCCGGGGTGGAGCTATGGCTACACCTTC
TRBJ2-1,-,TRBD2,TRBV7-9,CASSLSPQREKRQFF,TGTGCCAGCAGCTTATCCCCCCAGCGGGAGAAGCGACAGTTCTTC
TRBJ2-6,-,-,TRBV6-5,CASSYGSSGANVLTF,TGTGCCAGCAGTTACGGGTCCTCTGGGGCCAACGTCCTGACTTTC
TRBJ2-2,-,-,TRBV3-1/TRBV3-2,CASSLQDPHGELFF,TGTGCCAGCAGCCTTCAGGACCCCCACGGGGAGCTGTTTTTT
TRBJ2-7,-,-,TRBV7-9,CASSSWDRENEQYF,TGTGCCAGCAGCTCGTGGGACCGAGAAAACGAGCAGTACTTC
TRBJ2-6,-,TRBD1,TRBV5-1,CASSLLGQGVAGANVLTF,TGCGCCAGCAGCTTGCTAGGACAGGGGGTGGCTGGGGCCAACGTCCTGACTTTC
TRBJ2-3,once,-,TRBV30,CAWSLGAGVVKTDTQYF,TGTGCCTGGAGTTTGGGGGCAGGGGTCGTTAAGACAGATACGCAGTATTTT
TRBJ2-1,-,-,TRBV12-3/TRBV12-4,CASSLSNEQFF,TGTGCCAGCAGTTTGTCTAATGAGCAGTTCTTC
TRBJ2-1,-,-,TRBV10-2,CASSPARSSYNEQFF,TGCGCCAGCAGCCCCGCCCGGAGCTCCTACAATGAGCAGTTCTTC
TRBJ1-2,-,-,TRBV6-2/TRBV6-3,CASSYPGQRYGYTF,TGTGCCAGCAGTTACCCAGGGCAGCGCTATGGCTACACCTTC
TRBJ2-5,-,TRBD2,TRBV29-1,CSVSGIQETQYF,TGCAGCGTTAGCGGGATCCAAGAGACCCAGTACTTC
TRBJ2-2,-,-,TRBV19,CASLEGNTGELFF,TGTGCCAGCCTAGAGGGGAACACCGGGGAGCTGTTTTTT
TRBJ2-1,-,TRBD2,TRBV14,CASSGRTSGRASNEQFF,TGTGCCAGCAGCGGCCGGACTAGCGGGAGGGCCTCCAATGAGCAGTTCTTC
TRBJ2-3,-,-,TRBV7-2,CASSKGGLAADTQYF,TGTGCCAGCAGCAAGGGGGGGCTAGCGGCAGATACGCAGTATTTT